This is a list of T cell receptor beta chains from one sample in a study of radiotherapy plus CTLA-4 blockade in lung cancer. Method: immunoSEQ multiplex PCR; TCRdb's copy keeps in-frame clones and lacks some. The sample includes 78,000 or so clones, around 84% seen only once; the top ten take 0.87%. Sequenced material: peripheral blood, taken from a patient treated with radiotherapy plus ipilimumab. All receptors derive from a human donor with non-small cell lung cancer who had stable disease on radiotherapy plus ipilimumab. Each CDR3 is given with its conserved first and last residue. The D gene is left open where the match is weak. A clone size is listed for some rows: how often the clone was seen (once, few, many), or a class if it is expanded.

CDR3: CASSQEMNTEAFF
DNA: TGTGCCAGCTCCCAAGAAATGAACACTGAAGCTTTCTTT
V: TRBV18
D: .
size: .
J: TRBJ1-1

CDR3: CASSLVGAHTDTQYF
DNA: TGTGCCAGCAGCTTAGTGGGGGCTCACACAGATACGCAGTATTTT
V: TRBV7-2
D: .
size: once
J: TRBJ2-3

CDR3: CASSLTTASGRSSYNEQFF
DNA: TGTGCCAGCAGCTTAACGACGGCTAGCGGGCGGAGCTCCTACAATGAGCAGTTCTTC
V: TRBV7-3
D: TRBD2
size: .
J: TRBJ2-1

CDR3: CATQAIGDNSPLHF
DNA: TGTGCCACCCAGGCGATTGGAGACAATTCACCCCTCCACTTT
V: TRBV10-3
D: .
size: .
J: TRBJ1-6

CDR3: CASSWGPDRANEKLFF
DNA: TGTGCCAGCAGCTGGGGCCCGGACAGGGCTAATGAAAAACTGTTTTTT
V: TRBV12-1
D: .
size: once
J: TRBJ1-4

CDR3: CASRTRDGYTF
DNA: TGCGCCAGTAGGACAAGGGATGGCTACACCTTC
V: TRBV10-2
D: .
size: .
J: TRBJ1-2

CDR3: CASSASGRATNTQYF
DNA: TGTGCCAGTAGTGCAAGCGGGAGGGCCACAAATACGCAGTATTTT
V: TRBV19
D: TRBD2
size: .
J: TRBJ2-3

CDR3: CASSPFTGTGSYEQYF
DNA: TGTGCCAGTAGTCCATTCACCGGGACAGGGTCCTACGAGCAGTACTTC
V: TRBV19
D: TRBD1
size: few
J: TRBJ2-7

CDR3: CASSPDRASYEQYF
DNA: TGCGCCAGCAGCCCGGACAGAGCGTCCTACGAGCAGTACTTC
V: TRBV5-1
D: .
size: .
J: TRBJ2-7

CDR3: CSVAYRGRAEAFF
DNA: TGCAGCGTTGCATACAGGGGGCGCGCTGAAGCTTTCTTT
V: TRBV29-1
D: TRBD1
size: once
J: TRBJ1-1

CDR3: CASSAWTGELFF
DNA: TGTGCCAGCAGCGCCTGGACCGGGGAGCTGTTTTTT
V: TRBV14
D: .
size: .
J: TRBJ2-2

CDR3: CASSYSGQGNTEAFF
DNA: TGTGCCAGCAGCTACTCGGGACAGGGGAACACTGAAGCTTTCTTT
V: TRBV6-5
D: TRBD1
size: .
J: TRBJ1-1

CDR3: CASSLGPLNTEAFF
DNA: TGTGCCAGCAGTTTGGGGCCCCTGAACACTGAAGCTTTCTTT
V: TRBV6-5
D: .
size: .
J: TRBJ1-1

CDR3: CASKAGGPGAQYF
DNA: TGTGCCAGTAAGGCGGGGGGGCCGGGGGCCCAGTACTTC
V: TRBV19
D: TRBD2
size: .
J: TRBJ2-5

CDR3: CATKANGGAGTGELFF
DNA: TGTGCCACCAAGGCGAACGGGGGGGCCGGAACCGGGGAGCTGTTTTTT
V: TRBV6-4
D: TRBD2
size: .
J: TRBJ2-2

CDR3: CASSESLGGPNSPLHF
DNA: TGCGCCAGCAGTGAGTCCCTAGGGGGCCCCAATTCACCCCTCCACTTT
V: TRBV10-2
D: TRBD1
size: .
J: TRBJ1-6

CDR3: CASSLTGTGKETQYF
DNA: TGTGCCAGCAGCTTAACGGGGACAGGGAAAGAGACCCAGTACTTC
V: TRBV5-7
D: TRBD1
size: .
J: TRBJ2-5

CDR3: CASNEDSPLHF
DNA: TGTGCCAGCAACGAGGATTCACCCCTCCACTTT
V: TRBV2
D: .
size: .
J: TRBJ1-6

CDR3: CAWSVQGADSPLHF
DNA: TGTGCCTGGAGTGTGCAGGGGGCAGATTCACCCCTCCACTTT
V: TRBV30
D: TRBD1
size: .
J: TRBJ1-6

CDR3: CASSLAGANGYTF
DNA: TGCGCCAGCAGCTTGGCAGGGGCCAATGGCTACACCTTC
V: TRBV5-1
D: .
size: .
J: TRBJ1-2

CDR3: CASSGLAGSRLYEQYF
DNA: TGTGCCAGCAGTGGACTAGCGGGATCCCGTCTCTACGAGCAGTACTTC
V: TRBV6-1
D: TRBD2
size: .
J: TRBJ2-7

CDR3: CASSPGDSQGDEQYF
DNA: TGTGCCAGCTCACCCGGGGACAGCCAAGGGGACGAGCAGTACTTC
V: TRBV18
D: TRBD1
size: .
J: TRBJ2-7

CDR3: CASSLTGGPNYGYTF
DNA: TGTGCCAGCAGTTTAACAGGGGGCCCCAACTATGGCTACACCTTC
V: TRBV13
D: TRBD1
size: .
J: TRBJ1-2

CDR3: CASSQLHGQPQHF
DNA: TGTGCCAGCAGCCAATTACACGGACAGCCCCAGCATTTT
V: TRBV14
D: .
size: .
J: TRBJ1-5

CDR3: CASKGDANTGELFF
DNA: TGTGCCAGCAAGGGAGACGCGAACACCGGGGAGCTGTTTTTT
V: TRBV2
D: .
size: .
J: TRBJ2-2

CDR3: CASSAASGGELFF
DNA: TGCGCCAGCAGTGCGGCATCGGGTGGGGAGCTGTTTTTT
V: TRBV10-2
D: .
size: .
J: TRBJ2-2

CDR3: CASSFSSGGEQYF
DNA: TGTGCCAGCAGCTTTTCTAGCGGGGGGGAGCAGTACTTC
V: TRBV7-8
D: TRBD2
size: once
J: TRBJ2-7

CDR3: CASSLGQAAGELFF
DNA: TGCGCCAGCAGCTTAGGACAGGCTGCCGGGGAGCTGTTTTTT
V: TRBV5-1
D: TRBD1
size: .
J: TRBJ2-2

CDR3: CASSAGQGRFQPQHF
DNA: TGTGCCAGTAGTGCAGGACAGGGAAGGTTTCAGCCCCAGCATTTT
V: TRBV19
D: TRBD1
size: .
J: TRBJ1-5

CDR3: CASSPRTSNQPQHF
DNA: TGTGCCAGCAGCCCTCGGACTTCCAATCAGCCCCAGCATTTT
V: TRBV7-9
D: .
size: .
J: TRBJ1-5

CDR3: CATSGRDRVNTIYF
DNA: TGTGCCACCAGCGGCCGGGACAGGGTTAACACCATATATTTT
V: TRBV15
D: TRBD1
size: .
J: TRBJ1-3

CDR3: CASSRGSHPGELFF
DNA: TGCGCCAGCAGCCGGGGGTCCCACCCCGGGGAGCTGTTTTTT
V: TRBV5-1
D: .
size: .
J: TRBJ2-2

CDR3: CASSLDRGFYEQYF
DNA: TGTGCCAGCAGCTTGGACAGGGGGTTCTACGAGCAGTACTTC
V: TRBV5-4
D: TRBD1
size: .
J: TRBJ2-7

CDR3: CASSVASGAGTDTQYF
DNA: TGTGCCAGCAGCGTAGCCAGCGGAGCTGGCACAGATACGCAGTATTTT
V: TRBV9
D: .
size: .
J: TRBJ2-3